This TCR beta chain is from a study of PD-1 blockade in mismatch repair-deficient tumors. Overall study findings and caveats: Tumor-resident clones, often absent from pretreatment blood, expanded after pembrolizumab and then contracted.

With respect to this clone: Its antigen is still unknown.

Only in-frame clones appear in the TCRdb table, and some are missing; sequencing was by immunoSEQ multiplex PCR. The data show tens of thousands of clones, around four fifths seen once. This clonotype was sampled from an adult with mismatch repair-deficient cancer. The sequencing here drew on peripheral blood, taken 4 weeks after starting pembrolizumab.

This CDR3 reads CASSLRYSGQLGGELFF. The CDR3 region has the DNA TGTGCCAGCAGCTTAAGATATTCGGGACAGCTGGGCGGGGAGCTGTTTTTT. The chain couples TRBV7-3 to TRBJ2-2, with 7 bases lining up with TRBD1. The CDR3 is 17 residues long. CDR1 and CDR2 from the germline V gene are SGHTA and FQGTGA. The junction had 12 bases not matched to a gene; V was cut back by 1 base and J by 7 bases.